The 2 T cell receptor beta chains listed next were all sequenced from one sample in a study of blood T cell repertoires in COVID-19. TCRdb's table, derived via immunoSEQ multiplex PCR, lists solely in-frame clones and lacks some. The sample consists of about 230,000 clones, over 75% of them appearing once. The sample comprised peripheral blood. These TCRs come from a man aged 50 to 60 with COVID-19, enrolled during active disease.

The J gene is TRBJ1-5, the V gene TRBV19, with 7 bases that match TRBD1. This CDR3 region has 16 residues. Looked up from germline, CDR1 is LNHDA and CDR2 is SQIVND (reference sequence). V dropped 7 bases and J dropped 0; count of bases not matched to a gene: 9. CDR3 protein: CASTGTEIFSNQPQHF. The CDR3 DNA reads as TGTGCCAGTACGGGGACAGAAATTTTTAGCAATCAGCCCCAGCATTTT.

The rearrangement uses TRBV13 and TRBJ1-1; TRBD1 might be the D (5 bases). V shed 8 bases and J shed 9 bases, with 19 bases lying between them. The germline CDR1 and CDR2 sequences are PRHDT and FYEKMQ (reference sequence). This CDR3 comprises 13 residues. The CDR3 sequence is CASRRTPDMKAFF. CDR3 nucleotide sequence: TGTGCCAGCCGGAGAACCCCGGACATGAAAGCTTTCTTT.